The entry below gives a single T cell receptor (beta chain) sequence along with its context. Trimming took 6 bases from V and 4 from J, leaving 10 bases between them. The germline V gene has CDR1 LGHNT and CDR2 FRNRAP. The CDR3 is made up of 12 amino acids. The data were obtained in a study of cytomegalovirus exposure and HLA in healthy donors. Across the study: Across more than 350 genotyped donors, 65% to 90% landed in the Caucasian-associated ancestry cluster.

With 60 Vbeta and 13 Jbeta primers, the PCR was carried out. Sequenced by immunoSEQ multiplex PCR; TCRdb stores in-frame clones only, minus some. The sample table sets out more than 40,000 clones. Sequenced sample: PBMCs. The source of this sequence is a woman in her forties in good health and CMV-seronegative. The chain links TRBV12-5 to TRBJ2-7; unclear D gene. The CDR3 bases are TGTGCTAGTGGCCCAGCCAGGTACGAGCAGTACTTC. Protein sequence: CASGPARYEQYF.